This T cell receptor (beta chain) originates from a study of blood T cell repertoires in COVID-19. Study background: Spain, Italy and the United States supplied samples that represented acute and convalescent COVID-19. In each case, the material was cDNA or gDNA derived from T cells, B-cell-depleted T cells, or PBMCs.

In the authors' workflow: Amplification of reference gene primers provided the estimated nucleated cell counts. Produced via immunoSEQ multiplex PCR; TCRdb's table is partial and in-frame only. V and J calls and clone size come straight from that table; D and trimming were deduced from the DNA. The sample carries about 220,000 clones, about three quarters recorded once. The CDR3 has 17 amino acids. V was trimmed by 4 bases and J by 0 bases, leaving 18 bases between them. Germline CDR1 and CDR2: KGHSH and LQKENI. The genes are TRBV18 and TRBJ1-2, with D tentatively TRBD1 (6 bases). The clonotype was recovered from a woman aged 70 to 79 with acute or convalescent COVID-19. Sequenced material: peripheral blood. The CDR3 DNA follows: TGTGCCAGCTCACGAACAGGGCTAGGCACCTCTAACTATGGCTACACCTTC. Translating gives CASSRTGLGTSNYGYTF. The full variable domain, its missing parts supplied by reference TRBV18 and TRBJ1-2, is NAGVMQNPRHLVRRRGQEARLRCSPMKGHSHVYWYRQLPEEGLKFMVYLQKENIIDESGMPKERFSAEFPKEGPSILRIQQVVRGDSAAYFCASSRTGLGTSNYGYTFGSGTRLTVV.